These T cell receptor beta chains were read from a single sample in a study of T cells expressing NK-cell markers. TCRdb processed the 5' RACE reads again and assigns one entry to each CDR3 protein, with no DNA. This sample's table reports about 150,000 distinct CDR3 sequences. The source material was blood T cells: a sorted CD56 or NKG2C T cell subset, CD4+ or CD8+ T cells, or bulk PBMC T cells (not recorded which). The receptors here all came from a woman between 45 and 65 years old in good health. Both conserved end residues are part of each CDR3.

TRBV18,TRBJ2-6,CASSPSGQAGANVLTF
TRBV29-1,TRBJ2-1,CSVVGGGRYNEQFF
TRBV5-5,TRBJ2-3,CASSLDLGTDTQYF
TRBV7-9,TRBJ2-3,CATQGSKDTQYF
TRBV7-9,TRBJ2-3,CASSLHSGQDTQYF
TRBV20-1,TRBJ2-1,CSQMDGGEQFF
TRBV5-6,TRBJ2-7,CASSLAGNSYEQYF
TRBV5-6,TRBJ2-2,CASSGLAGGPVDTGELFF
TRBV4-1,TRBJ2-1,CASSQDTREQFF
TRBV5-1,TRBJ1-5,CASSLDGGGSNQPQHF
TRBV12-3/TRBV12-4,TRBJ2-7,CASSAGTGGNEQYF
TRBV11-2,TRBJ1-3,CASSFYGNTIYF
TRBV11-2,TRBJ2-1,CASSFRDSSYNEQFF
TRBV6-5,TRBJ2-2,CASSGRPGELFF
TRBV5-1,TRBJ1-4,CASSSRDRGRRDEKLFF
TRBV12-3/TRBV12-4,TRBJ1-2,CASSHMDLNYGYTF
TRBV3-1,TRBJ1-1,CASSQDLGNTEAFF
TRBV13,TRBJ2-7,CASSSLDEGLPNEQYF
TRBV7-9,TRBJ2-1,CASSLAGLEYNEQFF
TRBV5-5,TRBJ1-2,CASSYGVTGRNYGYTF
TRBV12-3/TRBV12-4,TRBJ2-2,CATAGGPETGELFF
TRBV12-3/TRBV12-4,TRBJ2-1,CASSSTPISYNEQFF
TRBV25-1,TRBJ2-1,CASSEGTGSYNEQFF
TRBV5-1,TRBJ2-1,CASSWEPSHSSYNEQFF
TRBV6-2/TRBV6-3,TRBJ2-7,CASSYPTGRITYEQYF
TRBV5-1,TRBJ2-4,CASSLAGQAGDIQYF
TRBV6-5,TRBJ2-4,CASSYDSAGTSGRVWYF
TRBV7-9,TRBJ2-1,CASSPTGTTRDEQFF
TRBV29-1,TRBJ2-5,CSVLYGGGETQYF
TRBV2,TRBJ2-3,CASPRDVADTQYF
TRBV4-2,TRBJ2-7,CASSQVGASYEQYF
TRBV20-1,TRBJ1-6,CSARRGGGSPLHF